A single TCR beta chain is shown here with its context. This entry is derived from a study of blood T cell repertoires in COVID-19. Study overall: T cells, B-cell-depleted T cells, or PBMCs provided the cDNA or gDNA that served as material.

CDR3 length: 17 amino acids. CDR1 KGHSH and CDR2 LQKENI come from the germline V gene. Trimming pared 0 bases from V and 5 bases from J, leaving 14 bases between. Under the authors' procedure: How many nucleated cells were present was estimated from reference gene primer amplification. Only in-frame clones appear in the TCRdb table, and some are missing; sequencing was by immunoSEQ multiplex PCR. V, J and clone size are taken as reported in that table, and D and trimming were inferred from the DNA itself. The sample carries roughly 410,000 clones, roughly 90% recorded once. Those enrolled in Seattle joined during active infection and were followed longitudinally afterward.

V gene TRBV18 combines with J gene TRBJ1-6, with D tentatively TRBD1 (6 bases). The source is a woman aged 40 to 50 with COVID-19, enrolled during active disease. Sequencing was performed on peripheral blood. The DNA for the CDR3 is TGTGCCAGCTCACCACCGTCGACGGCAGGGGATAATTCACCCCTCCACTTT. Amino acids: CASSPPSTAGDNSPLHF.